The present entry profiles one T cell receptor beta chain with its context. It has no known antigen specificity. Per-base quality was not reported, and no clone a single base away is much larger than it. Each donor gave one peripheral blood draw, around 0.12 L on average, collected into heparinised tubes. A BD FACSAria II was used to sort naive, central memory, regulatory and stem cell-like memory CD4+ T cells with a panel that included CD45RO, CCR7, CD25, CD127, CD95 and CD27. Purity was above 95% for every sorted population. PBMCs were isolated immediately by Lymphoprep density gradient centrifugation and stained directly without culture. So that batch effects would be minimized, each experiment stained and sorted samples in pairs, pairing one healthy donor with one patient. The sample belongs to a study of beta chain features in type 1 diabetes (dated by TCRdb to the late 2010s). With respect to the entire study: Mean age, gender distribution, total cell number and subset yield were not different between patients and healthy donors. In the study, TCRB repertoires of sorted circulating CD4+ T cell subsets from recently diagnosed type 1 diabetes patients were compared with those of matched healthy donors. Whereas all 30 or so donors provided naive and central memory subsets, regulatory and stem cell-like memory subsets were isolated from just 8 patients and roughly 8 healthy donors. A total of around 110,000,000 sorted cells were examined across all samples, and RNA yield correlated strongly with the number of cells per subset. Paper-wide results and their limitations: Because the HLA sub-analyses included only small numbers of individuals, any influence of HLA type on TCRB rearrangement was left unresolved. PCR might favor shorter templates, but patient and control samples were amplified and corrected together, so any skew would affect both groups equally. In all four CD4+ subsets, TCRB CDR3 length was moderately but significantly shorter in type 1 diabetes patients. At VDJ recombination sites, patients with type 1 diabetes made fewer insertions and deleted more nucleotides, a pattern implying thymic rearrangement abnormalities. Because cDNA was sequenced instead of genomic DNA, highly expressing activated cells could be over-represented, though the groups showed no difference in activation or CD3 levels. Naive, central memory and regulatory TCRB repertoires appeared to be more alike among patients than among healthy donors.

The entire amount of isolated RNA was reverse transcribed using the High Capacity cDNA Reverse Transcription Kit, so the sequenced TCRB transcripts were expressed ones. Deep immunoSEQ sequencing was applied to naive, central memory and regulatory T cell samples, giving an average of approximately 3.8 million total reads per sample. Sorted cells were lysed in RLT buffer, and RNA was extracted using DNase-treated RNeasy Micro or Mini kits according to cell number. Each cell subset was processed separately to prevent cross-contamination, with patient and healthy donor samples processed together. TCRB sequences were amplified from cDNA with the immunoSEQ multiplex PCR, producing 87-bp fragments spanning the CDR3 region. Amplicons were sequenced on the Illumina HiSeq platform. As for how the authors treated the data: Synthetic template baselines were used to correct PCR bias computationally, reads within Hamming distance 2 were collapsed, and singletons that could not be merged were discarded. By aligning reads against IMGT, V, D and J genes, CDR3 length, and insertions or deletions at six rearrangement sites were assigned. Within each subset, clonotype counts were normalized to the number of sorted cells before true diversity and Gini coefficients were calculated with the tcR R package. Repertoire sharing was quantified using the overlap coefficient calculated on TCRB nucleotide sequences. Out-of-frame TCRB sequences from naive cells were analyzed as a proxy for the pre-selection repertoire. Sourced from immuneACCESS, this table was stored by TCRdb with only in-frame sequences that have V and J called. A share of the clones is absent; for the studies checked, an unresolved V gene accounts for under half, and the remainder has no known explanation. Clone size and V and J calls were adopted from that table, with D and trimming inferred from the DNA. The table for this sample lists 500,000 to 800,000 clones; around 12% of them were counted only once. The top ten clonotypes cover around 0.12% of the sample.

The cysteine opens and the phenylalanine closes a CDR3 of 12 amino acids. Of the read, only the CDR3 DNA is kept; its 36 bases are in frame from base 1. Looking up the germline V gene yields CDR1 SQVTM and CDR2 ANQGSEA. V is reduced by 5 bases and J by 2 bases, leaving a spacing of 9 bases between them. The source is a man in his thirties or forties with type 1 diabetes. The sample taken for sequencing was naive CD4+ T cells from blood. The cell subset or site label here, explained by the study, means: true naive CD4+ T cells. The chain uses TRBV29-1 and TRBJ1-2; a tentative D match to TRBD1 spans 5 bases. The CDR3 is CSVQGDNYGYTF. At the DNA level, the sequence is TGCAGCGTTCAGGGCGACAACTATGGCTACACCTTC.